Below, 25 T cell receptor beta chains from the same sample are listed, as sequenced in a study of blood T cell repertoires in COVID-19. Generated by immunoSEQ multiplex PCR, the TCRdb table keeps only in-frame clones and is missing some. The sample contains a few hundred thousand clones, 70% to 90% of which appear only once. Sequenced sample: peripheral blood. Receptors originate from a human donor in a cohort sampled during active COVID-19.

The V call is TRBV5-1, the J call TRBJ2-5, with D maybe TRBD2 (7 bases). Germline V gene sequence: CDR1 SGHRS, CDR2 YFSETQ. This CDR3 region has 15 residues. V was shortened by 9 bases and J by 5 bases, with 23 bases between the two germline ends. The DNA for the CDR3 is TGCGCCATCGCGACAAACAGGGAGGGATCGGAGACCCAGTACTTC. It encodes CAIATNREGSETQYF.

This chain's CDR3 is CASSPPGGHVYEQYF. The DNA of the CDR3 is TGTGCCAGCAGCCCTCCAGGGGGCCACGTTTACGAGCAGTACTTC. The rearrangement joins TRBV7-2 to TRBJ2-7; 8 bases line up with TRBD1. Trimming removed 5 bases from V and 4 bases from J; junction bases left unmatched: 10. CDR3 size: 15 residues. Germline assignment: CDR1 SGHTA and CDR2 FQGNSA.

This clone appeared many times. CDR3 bases: TGTGCCAGCAGCTTATACAATAACTATGGCTACACCTTC. As protein: CASSLYNNYGYTF. The chain couples TRBV7-9 to TRBJ1-2, with D unclear. Germline assignment: CDR1 SEHNR and CDR2 FQNEAQ (reference sequence). Trimming shortened V by 2 bases and J by 1 base, and 5 bases separated the two germline ends. This CDR3 is 13 amino acids long. Full variable domain (outside the CDR3, taken from reference TRBV7-9 and TRBJ1-2): DTGVSQNPRHKITKRGQNVTFRCDPISEHNRLYWYRQTLGQGPEFLTYFQNEAQLEKSRLLSDRFSAERPKGSFSTLEIQRTEQGDSAMYLCASSLYNNYGYTFGSGTRLTVV.

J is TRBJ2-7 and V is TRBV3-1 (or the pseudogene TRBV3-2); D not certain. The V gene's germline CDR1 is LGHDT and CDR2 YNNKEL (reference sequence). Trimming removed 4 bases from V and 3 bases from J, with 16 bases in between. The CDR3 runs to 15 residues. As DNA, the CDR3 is TGTGCCAGCAGCCCCGAGGATAGGTCCGACTACGAGCAGTACTTC. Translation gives CASSPEDRSDYEQYF.

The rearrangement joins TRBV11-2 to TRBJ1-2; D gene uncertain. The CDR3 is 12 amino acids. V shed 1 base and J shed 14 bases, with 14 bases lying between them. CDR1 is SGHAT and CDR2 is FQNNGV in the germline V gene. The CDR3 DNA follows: TGTGCCAGCAGCTTAGGGTGGTCAGGTCAGACCTTC. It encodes CASSLGWSGQTF.

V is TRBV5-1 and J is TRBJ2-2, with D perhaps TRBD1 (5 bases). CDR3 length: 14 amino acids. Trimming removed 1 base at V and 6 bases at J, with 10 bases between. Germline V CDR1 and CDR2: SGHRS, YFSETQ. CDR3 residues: CASSLRGESGELFF. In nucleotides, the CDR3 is TGCGCCAGCAGCTTGAGGGGCGAGTCCGGGGAGCTGTTTTTT.

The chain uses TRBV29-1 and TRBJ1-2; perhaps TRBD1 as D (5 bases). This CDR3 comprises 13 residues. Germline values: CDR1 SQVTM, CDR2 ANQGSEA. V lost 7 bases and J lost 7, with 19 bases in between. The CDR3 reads CSARGQGRSGYTF. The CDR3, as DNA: TGCAGCGCCAGAGGTCAGGGAAGATCTGGCTACACCTTC.

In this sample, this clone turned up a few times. CDR3 sequence (DNA): TGTGCCATCAGTGGACTAGCGGGGGCCGGGGAGCTGTTTTTT. Translating gives CAISGLAGAGELFF. V usage is TRBV10-3 and J usage is TRBJ2-2; 12 positions agree with TRBD2. V was clipped by 4 bases and J by 6 bases; unmatched bases: 0. The CDR3 is 14 residues long. The germline V gene encodes CDR1 ENHRY and CDR2 SYGVKD.

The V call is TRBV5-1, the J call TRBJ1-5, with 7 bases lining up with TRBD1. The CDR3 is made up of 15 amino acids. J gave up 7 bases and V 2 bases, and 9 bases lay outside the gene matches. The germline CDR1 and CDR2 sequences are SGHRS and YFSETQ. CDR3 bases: TGCGCCAGCAGCTTAGAGACAGGGATGAACCAGCCCCAGCATTTT. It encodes CASSLETGMNQPQHF.

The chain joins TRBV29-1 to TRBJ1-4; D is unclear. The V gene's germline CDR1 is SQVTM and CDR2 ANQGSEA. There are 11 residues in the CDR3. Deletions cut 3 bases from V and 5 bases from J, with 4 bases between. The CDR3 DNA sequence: TGCAGCGTTGATCTGAATGAAAAACTGTTTTTT. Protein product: CSVDLNEKLFF.

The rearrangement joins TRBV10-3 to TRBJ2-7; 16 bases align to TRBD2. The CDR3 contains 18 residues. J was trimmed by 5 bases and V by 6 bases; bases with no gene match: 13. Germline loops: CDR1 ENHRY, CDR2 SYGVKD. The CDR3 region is CAISTRGLAGGPGNEQYF. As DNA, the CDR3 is TGTGCCATCAGCACTCGGGGACTAGCGGGGGGGCCTGGAAACGAGCAGTACTTC.

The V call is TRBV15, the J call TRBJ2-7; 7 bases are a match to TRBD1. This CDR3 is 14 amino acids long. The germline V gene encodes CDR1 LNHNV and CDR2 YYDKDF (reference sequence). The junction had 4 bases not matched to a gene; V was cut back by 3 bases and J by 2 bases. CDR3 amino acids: CATSRLQGTYEQYF. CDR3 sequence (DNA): TGTGCCACCAGCAGGTTACAGGGGACCTACGAGCAGTACTTC.

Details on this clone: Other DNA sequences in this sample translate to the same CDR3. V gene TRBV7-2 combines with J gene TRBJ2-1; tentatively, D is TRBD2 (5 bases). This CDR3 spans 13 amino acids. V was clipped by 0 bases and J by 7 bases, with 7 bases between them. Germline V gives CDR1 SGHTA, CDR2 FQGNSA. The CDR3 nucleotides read TGTGCCAGCAGCTTAGCCACGGGGAATGAGCAGTTCTTC. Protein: CASSLATGNEQFF.

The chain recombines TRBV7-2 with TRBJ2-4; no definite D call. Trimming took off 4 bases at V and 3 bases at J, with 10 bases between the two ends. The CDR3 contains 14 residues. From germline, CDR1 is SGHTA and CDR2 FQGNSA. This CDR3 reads CASSSSGYKNIQYF. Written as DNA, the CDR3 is TGTGCCAGCAGCTCATCCGGGTACAAAAACATTCAGTACTTC.

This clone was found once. The CDR3 sequence: CASQRPPGSTGELFF. Here the CDR3 DNA reads TGTGCCAGTCAACGCCCCCCCGGGAGCACCGGGGAGCTGTTTTTT. The chain has TRBV7-2 and TRBJ2-2, with a weak D call TRBD2 (6 bases). Germline CDR1 and CDR2: SGHTA and FQGNSA. V lost 9 bases, J lost 4 bases, and 18 bases lay in between. This CDR3 has 15 residues.

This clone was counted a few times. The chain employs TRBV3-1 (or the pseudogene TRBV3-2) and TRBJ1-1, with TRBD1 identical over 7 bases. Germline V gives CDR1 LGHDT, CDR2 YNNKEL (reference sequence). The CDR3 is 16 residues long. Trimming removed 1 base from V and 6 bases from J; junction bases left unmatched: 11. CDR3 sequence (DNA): TGTGCCAGCAGCCAAGGCGCCACGACAGGGTCGGCTGAAGCTTTCTTT. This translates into CASSQGATTGSAEAFF.

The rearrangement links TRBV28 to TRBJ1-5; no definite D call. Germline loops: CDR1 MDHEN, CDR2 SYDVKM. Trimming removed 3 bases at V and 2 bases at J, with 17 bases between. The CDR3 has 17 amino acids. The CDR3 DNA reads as TGTGCCAGCAGTTTGACCCTCACCGAGGCCCGCAATCAGCCCCAGCATTTT. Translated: CASSLTLTEARNQPQHF. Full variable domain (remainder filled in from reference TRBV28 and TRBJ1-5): DVKVTQSSRYLVKRTGEKVFLECVQDMDHENMFWYRQDPGLGLRLIYFSYDVKMKEKGDIPEGYSVSREKKERFSLILESASTNQTSMYLCASSLTLTEARNQPQHFGDGTRLSIL.

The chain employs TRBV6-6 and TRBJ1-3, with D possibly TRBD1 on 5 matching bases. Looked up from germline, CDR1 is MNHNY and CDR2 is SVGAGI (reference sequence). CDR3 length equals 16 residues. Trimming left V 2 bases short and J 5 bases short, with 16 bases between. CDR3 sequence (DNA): TGTGCCAGCAGTTACACGAAGGGACTTCGTCGAAACACCATATATTTT. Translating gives CASSYTKGLRRNTIYF.

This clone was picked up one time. The chain's CDR3 is CASSSDGALNQPQHF. The CDR3 DNA is TGTGCCAGCAGTTCCGACGGAGCTCTCAATCAGCCCCAGCATTTT. The J gene is TRBJ1-5, the V gene TRBV7-9, with D unclear. Trimming removed 6 bases from V and 3 bases from J, with 15 bases in between. CDR1 is SEHNR and CDR2 is FQNEAQ in the germline V gene (reference sequence). The CDR3 has 15 residues.

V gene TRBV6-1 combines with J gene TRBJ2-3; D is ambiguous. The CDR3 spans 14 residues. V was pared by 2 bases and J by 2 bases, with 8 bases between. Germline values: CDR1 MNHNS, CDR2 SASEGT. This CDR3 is CASSEPGFTDTQYF. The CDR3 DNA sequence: TGTGCCAGCAGTGAACCAGGTTTCACAGATACGCAGTATTTT.

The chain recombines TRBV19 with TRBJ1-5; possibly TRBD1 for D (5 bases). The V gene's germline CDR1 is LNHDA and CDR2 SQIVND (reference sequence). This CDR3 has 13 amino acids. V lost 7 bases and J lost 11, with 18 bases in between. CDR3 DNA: TGTGCCAGTATCGAGTCCTCGGGGGGGTCCCAGCATTTT. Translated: CASIESSGGSQHF.

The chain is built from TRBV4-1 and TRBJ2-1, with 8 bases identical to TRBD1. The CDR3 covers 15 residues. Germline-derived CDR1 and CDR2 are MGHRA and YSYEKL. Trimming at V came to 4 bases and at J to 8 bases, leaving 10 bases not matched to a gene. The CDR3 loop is CASSPDRASSYEQFF. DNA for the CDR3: TGCGCCAGCAGCCCGGACAGGGCTTCGTCTTATGAGCAGTTCTTC.

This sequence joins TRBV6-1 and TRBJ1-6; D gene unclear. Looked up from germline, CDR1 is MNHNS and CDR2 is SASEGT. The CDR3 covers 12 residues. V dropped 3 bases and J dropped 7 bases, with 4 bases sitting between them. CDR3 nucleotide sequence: TGTGCCAGCAGTGAGGCCAATTCACCCCTCCACTTT. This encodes CASSEANSPLHF.

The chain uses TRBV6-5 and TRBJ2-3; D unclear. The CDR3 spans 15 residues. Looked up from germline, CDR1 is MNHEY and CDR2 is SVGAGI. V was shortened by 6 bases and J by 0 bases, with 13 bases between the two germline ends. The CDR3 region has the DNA TGTGCCAGCAGGCCGAGGAGCCCAAGCACAGATACGCAGTATTTT. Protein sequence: CASRPRSPSTDTQYF.

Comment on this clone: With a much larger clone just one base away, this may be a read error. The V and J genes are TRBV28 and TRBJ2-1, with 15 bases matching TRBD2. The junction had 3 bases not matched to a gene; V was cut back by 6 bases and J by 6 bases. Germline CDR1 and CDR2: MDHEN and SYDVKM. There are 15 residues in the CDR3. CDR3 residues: CASSPGLAGGNEQFF. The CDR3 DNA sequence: TGTGCCAGCAGCCCGGGACTAGCGGGAGGCAATGAGCAGTTCTTC.